This paragraph reports one TCR beta chain. This table comes from immunoSEQ multiplex PCR, and its TCRdb copy is limited to in-frame clones, with some not included. The sample yields roughly 60,000 clones, around 84% seen once. This entry comes from a study of OX40 agonist ivuxolimab in advanced cancers. Trimming shortened V by 4 bases and J by 3 bases, and 13 bases separated the two germline ends. The CDR3 covers 14 residues. Germline assignment: CDR1 MGHRA and CDR2 YSYEKL. The sample in question was CD4+ or CD8+ T cells sorted from blood, obtained in a trial of the OX40 agonist ivuxolimab. This TCR was recovered from an adult with an advanced solid tumor such as melanoma, head and neck, liver or kidney cancer. The chain carries TRBV4-1 and TRBJ2-7; the D gene could be TRBD1 or TRBD2 (5 bases each). The CDR3 coding sequence is TGCGCCAGCAGCCGAGGGGAGTTGAGCTACGAGCAGTACTTC. Amino acid sequence: CASSRGELSYEQYF.